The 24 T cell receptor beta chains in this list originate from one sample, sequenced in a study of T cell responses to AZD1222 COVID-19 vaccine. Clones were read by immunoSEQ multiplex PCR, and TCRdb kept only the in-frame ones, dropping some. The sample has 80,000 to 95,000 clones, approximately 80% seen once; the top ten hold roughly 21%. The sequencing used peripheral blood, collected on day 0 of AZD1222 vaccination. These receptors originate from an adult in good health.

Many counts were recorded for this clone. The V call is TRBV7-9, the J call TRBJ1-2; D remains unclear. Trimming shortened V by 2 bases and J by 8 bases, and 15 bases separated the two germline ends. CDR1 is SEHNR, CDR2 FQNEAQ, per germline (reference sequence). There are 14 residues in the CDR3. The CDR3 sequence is CASSLSAAREGYTF. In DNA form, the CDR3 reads TGTGCCAGCAGCTTAAGTGCAGCGAGAGAAGGCTACACCTTC.

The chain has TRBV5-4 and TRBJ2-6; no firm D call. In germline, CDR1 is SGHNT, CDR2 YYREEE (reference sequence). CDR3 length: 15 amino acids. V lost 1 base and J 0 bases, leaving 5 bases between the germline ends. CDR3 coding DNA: TGTGCCAGCAGCTTGATCACCTCTGGGGCCAACGTCCTGACTTTC. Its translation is CASSLITSGANVLTF.

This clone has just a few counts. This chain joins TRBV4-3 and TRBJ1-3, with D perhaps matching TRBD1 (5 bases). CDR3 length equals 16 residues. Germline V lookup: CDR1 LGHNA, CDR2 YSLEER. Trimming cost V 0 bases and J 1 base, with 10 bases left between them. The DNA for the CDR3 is TGCGCCAGCAGCCAAGATTCGGGGGGATCTGGAAACACCATATATTTT. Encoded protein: CASSQDSGGSGNTIYF.

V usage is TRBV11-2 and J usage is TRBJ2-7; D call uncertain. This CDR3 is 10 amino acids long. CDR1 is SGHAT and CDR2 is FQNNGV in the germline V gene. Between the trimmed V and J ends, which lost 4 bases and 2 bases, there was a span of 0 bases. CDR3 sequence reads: CASSSYEQYF. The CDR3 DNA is TGTGCCAGCAGCTCCTACGAGCAGTACTTC.

As DNA, the CDR3 is TGTGCCAGCAGCCCACGCCAAAGACAGGACAGTCTTACGAACACTGAAGCTTTCTTT. Translated: CASSPRQRQDSLTNTEAFF. This chain links TRBV6-2 or TRBV6-3 with TRBJ1-1, with D perhaps matching TRBD1 (6 bases). The V and J ends lost 6 bases and 1 base respectively, with 27 bases between them. The CDR3 contains 19 residues. The germline CDR1 and CDR2 sequences are MNHEY and SVGEGT.

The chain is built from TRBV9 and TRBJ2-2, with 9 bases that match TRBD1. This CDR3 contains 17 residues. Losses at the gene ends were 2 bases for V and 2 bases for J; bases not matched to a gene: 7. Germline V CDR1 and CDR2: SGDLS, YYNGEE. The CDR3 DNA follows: TGTGCCAGCAGCGTGGTTAGGGACAGGGCAAACACCGGGGAGCTGTTTTTT. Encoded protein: CASSVVRDRANTGELFF.

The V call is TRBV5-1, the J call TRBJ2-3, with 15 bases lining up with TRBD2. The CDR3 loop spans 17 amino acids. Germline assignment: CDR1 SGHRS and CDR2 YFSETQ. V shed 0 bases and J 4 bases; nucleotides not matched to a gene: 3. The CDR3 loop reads CASSLGTSGREADTQYF. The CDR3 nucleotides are TGCGCCAGCAGCTTGGGGACTAGCGGGAGGGAAGCAGATACGCAGTATTTT.

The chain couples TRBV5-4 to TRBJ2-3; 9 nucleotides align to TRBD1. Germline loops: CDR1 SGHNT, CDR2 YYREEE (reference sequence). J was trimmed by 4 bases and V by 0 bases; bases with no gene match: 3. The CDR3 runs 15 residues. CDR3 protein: CASSLGQGEADTQYF. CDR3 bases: TGTGCCAGCAGCTTGGGACAGGGGGAGGCAGATACGCAGTATTTT. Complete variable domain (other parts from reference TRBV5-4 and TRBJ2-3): ETGVTQSPTHLIKTRGQQVTLRCSSQSGHNTVSWYQQALGQGPQFIFQYYREEENGRGNFPPRFSGLQFPNYSSELNVNALELDDSALYLCASSLGQGEADTQYFGPGTRLTVL.

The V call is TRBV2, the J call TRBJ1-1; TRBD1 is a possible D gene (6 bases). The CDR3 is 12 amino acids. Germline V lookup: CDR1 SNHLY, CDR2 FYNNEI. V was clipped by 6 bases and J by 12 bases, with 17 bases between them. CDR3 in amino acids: CASSLGGQSPFF. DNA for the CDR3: TGTGCCAGCAGCCTGGGGGGACAATCGCCTTTCTTT.

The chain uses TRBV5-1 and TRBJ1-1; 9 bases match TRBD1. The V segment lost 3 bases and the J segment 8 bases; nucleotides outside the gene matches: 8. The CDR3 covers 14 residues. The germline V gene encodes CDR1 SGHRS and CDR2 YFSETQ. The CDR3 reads CASSSMGQGEEAFF. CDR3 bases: TGCGCCAGCAGCTCGATGGGACAGGGAGAGGAAGCTTTCTTT.

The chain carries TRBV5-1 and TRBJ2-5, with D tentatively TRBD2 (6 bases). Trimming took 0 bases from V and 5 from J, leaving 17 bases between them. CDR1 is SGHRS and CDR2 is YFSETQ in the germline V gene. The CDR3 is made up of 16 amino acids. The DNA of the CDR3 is TGCGCCAGCAGCTTGGCCTTTCCCGGGGGACGGGAGACCCAGTACTTC. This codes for CASSLAFPGGRETQYF.

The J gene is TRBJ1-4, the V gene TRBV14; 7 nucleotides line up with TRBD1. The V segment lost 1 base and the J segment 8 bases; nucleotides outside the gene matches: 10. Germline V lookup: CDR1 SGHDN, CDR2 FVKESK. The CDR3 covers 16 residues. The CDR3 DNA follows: TGTGCCAGCAGCCAAGTCGGAGGGGGCGCTGGGGAAAAACTGTTTTTT. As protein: CASSQVGGGAGEKLFF.

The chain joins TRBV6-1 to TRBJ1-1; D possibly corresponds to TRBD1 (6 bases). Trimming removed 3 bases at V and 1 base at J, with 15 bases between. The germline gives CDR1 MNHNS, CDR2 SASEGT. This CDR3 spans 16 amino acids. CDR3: CASSDFQGRGNTEAFF. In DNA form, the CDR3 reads TGTGCCAGCAGTGATTTTCAGGGGCGAGGGAACACTGAAGCTTTCTTT.

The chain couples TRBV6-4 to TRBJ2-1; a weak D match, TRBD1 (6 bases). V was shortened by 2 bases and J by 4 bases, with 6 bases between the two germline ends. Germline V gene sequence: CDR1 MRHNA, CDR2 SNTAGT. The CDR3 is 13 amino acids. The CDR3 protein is CASSDQGYNEQFF. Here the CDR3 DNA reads TGTGCCAGCAGTGACCAGGGGTACAATGAGCAGTTCTTC.

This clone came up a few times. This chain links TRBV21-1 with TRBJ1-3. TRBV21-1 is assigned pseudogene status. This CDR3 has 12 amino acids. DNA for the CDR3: TGTGCCCCCGAGGCTGGTCCTAACACCATATATTTT. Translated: CAPEAGPNTIYF.

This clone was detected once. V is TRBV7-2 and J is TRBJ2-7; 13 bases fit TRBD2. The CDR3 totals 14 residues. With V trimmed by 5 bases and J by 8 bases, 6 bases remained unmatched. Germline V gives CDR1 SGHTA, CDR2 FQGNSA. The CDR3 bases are TGTGCCAGCAGCACAGGACTAGCGGGAGCTAAGCAGTACTTC. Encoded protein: CASSTGLAGAKQYF.

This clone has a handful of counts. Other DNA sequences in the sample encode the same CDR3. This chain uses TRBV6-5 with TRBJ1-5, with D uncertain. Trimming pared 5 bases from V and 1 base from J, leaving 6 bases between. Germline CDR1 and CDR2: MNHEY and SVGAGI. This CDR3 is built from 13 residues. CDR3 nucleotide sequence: TGTGCCAGCAGTCTCGGAAGCAATCAGCCCCAGCATTTT. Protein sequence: CASSLGSNQPQHF.

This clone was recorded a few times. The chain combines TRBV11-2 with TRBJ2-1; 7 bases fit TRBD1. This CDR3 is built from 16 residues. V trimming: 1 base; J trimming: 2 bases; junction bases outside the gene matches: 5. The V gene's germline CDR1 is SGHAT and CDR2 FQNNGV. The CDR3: CASSLGVGGAYNEQFF. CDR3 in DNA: TGTGCCAGCAGCTTAGGGGTAGGGGGCGCCTACAATGAGCAGTTCTTC.

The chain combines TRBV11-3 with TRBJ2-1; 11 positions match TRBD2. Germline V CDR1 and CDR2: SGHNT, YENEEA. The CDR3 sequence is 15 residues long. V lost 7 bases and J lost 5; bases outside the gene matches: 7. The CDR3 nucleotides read TGTGCCAGCACCCCCGGGACTAGCGGAAACAATGAGCAGTTCTTC. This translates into CASTPGTSGNNEQFF.

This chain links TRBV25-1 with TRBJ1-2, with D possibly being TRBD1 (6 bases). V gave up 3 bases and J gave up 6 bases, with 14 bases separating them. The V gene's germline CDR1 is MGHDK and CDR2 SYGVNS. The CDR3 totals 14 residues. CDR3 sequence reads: CASSDPGRGHGYTF. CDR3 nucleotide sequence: TGTGCCAGCAGTGACCCCGGCAGGGGTCATGGCTACACCTTC.

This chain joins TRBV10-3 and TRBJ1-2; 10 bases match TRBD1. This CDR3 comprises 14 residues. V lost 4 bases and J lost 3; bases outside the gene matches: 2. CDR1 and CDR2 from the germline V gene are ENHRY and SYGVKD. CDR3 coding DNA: TGTGCCATCAGTGGGGACAGGGGCCACTATGGCTACACCTTC. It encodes CAISGDRGHYGYTF.

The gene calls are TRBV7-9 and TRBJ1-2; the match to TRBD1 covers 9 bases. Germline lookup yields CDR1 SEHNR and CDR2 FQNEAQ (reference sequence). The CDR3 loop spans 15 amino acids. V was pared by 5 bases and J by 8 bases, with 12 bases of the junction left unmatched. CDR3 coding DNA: TGTGCCAGCAGCCCCCAGGTCGGGACAGGGTTCGGCTACACCTTC. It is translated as CASSPQVGTGFGYTF. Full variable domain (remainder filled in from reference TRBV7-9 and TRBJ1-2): DTGVSQNPRHKITKRGQNVTFRCDPISEHNRLYWYRQTLGQGPEFLTYFQNEAQLEKSRLLSDRFSAERPKGSFSTLEIQRTEQGDSAMYLCASSPQVGTGFGYTFGSGTRLTVV.

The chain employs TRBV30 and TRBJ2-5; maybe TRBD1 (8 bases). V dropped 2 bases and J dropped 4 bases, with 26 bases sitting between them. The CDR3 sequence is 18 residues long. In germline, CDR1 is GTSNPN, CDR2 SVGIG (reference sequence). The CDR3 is CAWSRYRGRRGSGETQYF. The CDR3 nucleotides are TGTGCCTGGAGTCGATACAGGGGGAGGCGGGGGTCCGGAGAGACCCAGTACTTC. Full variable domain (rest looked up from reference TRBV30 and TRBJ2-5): SQTIHQWPATLVQPVGSPLSLECTVEGTSNPNLYWYRQAAGRGLQLLFYSVGIGQISSEVPQNLSASRPQDRQFILSSKKLLLSDSGFYLCAWSRYRGRRGSGETQYFGPGTRLLVL.

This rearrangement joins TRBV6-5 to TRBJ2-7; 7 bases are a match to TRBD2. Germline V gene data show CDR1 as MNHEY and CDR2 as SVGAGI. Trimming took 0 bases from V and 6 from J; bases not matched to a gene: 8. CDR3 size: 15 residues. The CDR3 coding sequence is TGTGCCAGCAGTTACTCTGGACTAGTTGCGGGCGAGCAGTACTTC. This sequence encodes CASSYSGLVAGEQYF.